Following are 26 T cell receptor beta chains from one sample sequenced in a study of blood T cell repertoires in COVID-19. Measured with immunoSEQ multiplex PCR; TCRdb has only the in-frame clones, and not every one. Among a few hundred thousand clones, over 85% were seen once, and the ten largest hold 1.8%. The sample consisted of peripheral blood. The origin of the receptors is a woman in her thirties with COVID-19, enrolled during active disease.

This chain links TRBV19 with TRBJ1-1; perhaps TRBD1 as D (5 bases). The CDR3 loop spans 12 amino acids. Trimming took 4 bases from V and 11 from J, leaving 14 bases between them. CDR1 and CDR2 (germline): LNHDA, SQIVND (reference sequence). In DNA, the CDR3 is TGTGCCAGTAGTACAGGCGGCGGGGACGCTTTCTTT. Amino acids: CASSTGGGDAFF.

The chain links TRBV12-3 or TRBV12-4 to TRBJ2-4, with D hard to call. Trimming shortened V by 3 bases and J by 13 bases, and 10 bases separated the two germline ends. The CDR3 consists of 11 residues. Written as DNA, the CDR3 is TGTGCCAGCAGTTTTAGTAGCCAGCAGTACTTC. It encodes CASSFSSQQYF.

This chain links TRBV19 with TRBJ1-2; possible D gene TRBD1, 6 bases. Trimming took off 1 base at V and 11 bases at J, with 11 bases between the two ends. CDR1 LNHDA and CDR2 SQIVND come from the germline V gene (reference sequence). The CDR3 extends over 12 amino acids. The CDR3 coding sequence is TGTGCCAGTAGTATAGGCCCACAGGGATACACCTTC. Its protein product is CASSIGPQGYTF.

This chain uses TRBV7-2 with TRBJ2-4, with D perhaps TRBD1 (6 bases). V was clipped by 5 bases and J by 0 bases, with 11 bases between them. CDR1 is SGHTA and CDR2 is FQGNSA in the germline V gene. There are 15 residues in the CDR3. CDR3 sequence: CTSSPTTGAKNIQYF. CDR3 sequence (DNA): TGTACCAGCAGCCCCACGACAGGAGCCAAAAACATTCAGTACTTC.

The CDR3 region is CASSQFTAGEDTQYF. The CDR3 coding sequence is TGTGCCAGCAGCCAATTCACCGCAGGGGAGGATACGCAGTATTTT. V and J are TRBV3-1 (or the pseudogene TRBV3-2) and TRBJ2-3; TRBD1 might be the D (6 bases). Germline-derived CDR1 and CDR2 are LGHDT and YNNKEL (reference sequence). CDR3 length equals 15 residues. V was pared by 2 bases and J by 6 bases, with 15 bases between.

V gene TRBV25-1 combines with J gene TRBJ1-1, with TRBD1 as a possible D gene (5 bases). V gave up 1 base and J gave up 8 bases, with 14 bases separating them. Germline-derived CDR1 and CDR2 are MGHDK and SYGVNS. The CDR3 extends over 14 amino acids. The CDR3 loop reads CASSEFGGLGEAFF. The CDR3 coding sequence is TGTGCCAGCAGTGAATTTGGGGGGTTAGGGGAAGCTTTCTTT.

The rearrangement joins TRBV6-5 to TRBJ2-7; TRBD1 aligns across 9 bases. The germline CDR1 and CDR2 sequences are MNHEY and SVGAGI. The V and J ends lost 4 bases and 2 bases, in that order; junction bases with no gene match: 3. This CDR3 has 14 residues. CDR3 sequence reads: CASSSRQGAYEQYV. The CDR3 region has the DNA TGTGCCAGCAGTTCGCGACAGGGGGCCTACGAGCAGTACGTC.

This chain links TRBV6-2 or TRBV6-3 with TRBJ2-2; weak D call: TRBD2 (6 bases). Trimming pared 5 bases from V and 0 bases from J, leaving 13 bases between. This CDR3 contains 16 residues. Per the germline V gene, CDR1 is MNHEY and CDR2 is SVGEGT. CDR3 DNA: TGTGCCAGCAGTCCGCGGGGCTACCCGAACACCGGGGAGCTGTTTTTT. Protein: CASSPRGYPNTGELFF.

The chain carries TRBV4-2 and TRBJ2-5, with a tentative D call TRBD1 (5 bases). Germline values: CDR1 LGHNA, CDR2 YNFKEQ. This CDR3 contains 14 residues. V was trimmed by 6 bases and J by 7 bases, leaving 18 bases between them. DNA for the CDR3: TGTGCCAGCAGTCCCCTTGGGGCTCTTGGGACCCAGTACTTC. Translation gives CASSPLGALGTQYF.

CDR3 in DNA: TGTGCCAGCAGCTTGTCAGGGGGAGGTATATATAGCAATCAGCCCCAGCATTTT. It translates to CASSLSGGGIYSNQPQHF. J is TRBJ1-5 and V is TRBV5-4; 7 positions agree with TRBD1. From germline, CDR1 is SGHNT and CDR2 YYREEE (reference sequence). With 1 base clipped from V and 0 bases from J, the junction kept 10 bases outside the gene matches. This CDR3 is built from 18 residues.

This rearrangement joins TRBV12-3 or TRBV12-4 to TRBJ1-6; D gene ambiguous. The CDR3 has 12 residues. Trimming removed 3 bases at V and 8 bases at J, with 5 bases between. DNA for the CDR3: TGTGCCAGCAGTTTGAGGTATTCACCCCTCCACTTT. It specifies CASSLRYSPLHF.

This clone appeared a single time. The rearrangement joins TRBV11-3 to TRBJ2-3; the D gene is possibly TRBD1 (6 bases). V lost 5 bases to trimming and J lost 8 bases, with 14 bases between them. The CDR3 loop spans 13 amino acids. CDR1 and CDR2 from the germline V gene are SGHNT and YENEEA. In DNA, the CDR3 is TGTGCCAGCAGCCCGGGGCCCAGGGGTACGCAGTATTTT. Residues: CASSPGPRGTQYF. The full variable domain, in which reference TRBV11-3 and TRBJ2-3 provide the parts outside the CDR3, is EAGVVQSPRYKIIEKKQPVAFWCNPISGHNTLYWYLQNLGQGPELLIRYENEEAVDDSQLPKDRFSAERLKGVDSTLKIQPAELGDSAVYLCASSPGPRGTQYFGPGTRLTVL.

The chain combines TRBV19 with TRBJ2-1; 7 bases line up with TRBD2. From germline, CDR1 is LNHDA and CDR2 SQIVND (reference sequence). V shed 5 bases and J 5 bases; nucleotides not matched to a gene: 9. This CDR3 is built from 15 residues. CDR3 sequence (DNA): TGTGCCAGTAGTTTCGGGAGGAGGAGTCACAATGAGCAGTTCTTC. Its protein product is CASSFGRRSHNEQFF.

This clone was observed a single time. CDR3 residues: CATSRDWGGTYNEQFF. CDR3 in DNA: TGTGCCACCAGCAGAGATTGGGGGGGAACCTACAATGAGCAGTTCTTC. V and J are TRBV15 and TRBJ2-1, with 7 bases that match TRBD2. The CDR3 covers 16 residues. Germline CDR1 LNHNV, CDR2 YYDKDF (reference sequence). The junction had 4 bases not matched to a gene; V was cut back by 0 bases and J by 2 bases. Drawing the rest from reference TRBV15 and TRBJ2-1, the complete variable domain is DAMVIQNPRYQVTQFGKPVTLSCSQTLNHNVMYWYQQKSSQAPKLLFHYYDKDFNNEADTPDNFQSRRPNTSFCFLDIRSPGLGDTAMYLCATSRDWGGTYNEQFFGPGTRLTVL.

This chain links TRBV7-2 with TRBJ2-6; TRBD1 matches at 9 bases. The CDR3 is made up of 17 amino acids. The V segment lost 4 bases and the J segment 4 bases; nucleotides outside the gene matches: 8. CDR1 and CDR2 from the germline V gene are SGHTA and FQGNSA. The CDR3 reads CASSSLQGAEGANVLTF. In DNA form, the CDR3 reads TGTGCCAGCAGCTCACTACAGGGGGCGGAAGGGGCCAACGTCCTGACTTTC.

The V gene is TRBV2, the J gene TRBJ2-7, with 16 bases matching TRBD2. The CDR3 contains 15 residues. The germline V gene encodes CDR1 SNHLY and CDR2 FYNNEI. J lost 5 bases, V lost 8 bases, and 6 bases had no gene match. The CDR3 spells CASSGTSGGANEQYF. In DNA, the CDR3 is TGTGCCAGCTCAGGGACTAGCGGGGGGGCCAACGAGCAGTACTTC. The full variable domain, its missing parts supplied by reference TRBV2 and TRBJ2-7, is EPEVTQTPSHQVTQMGQEVILRCVPISNHLYFYWYRQILGQKVEFLVSFYNNEISEKSEIFDDQFSVERPDGSNFTLKIRSTKLEDSAMYFCASSGTSGGANEQYFGPGTRLTVT.

On this clone: Compared with germline, one end of the junction differs, possibly owing to a read error. The chain carries TRBV7-3 and TRBJ1-1; D not resolved. Germline CDR1 reads SGHTA; CDR2 reads FQGTGA. The CDR3 contains 16 residues. DNA of the CDR3: TGTGCCAGCAGATTAACGGGAGTCACCAAGAACACTGAAGCTTTCTTT. Protein: CASRLTGVTKNTEAFF.

The genes are TRBV27 and TRBJ1-5; D not resolved. Trimming left V 2 bases short and J 3 bases short, with 8 bases between. Germline loops: CDR1 MNHEY, CDR2 SMNVEV (reference sequence). The CDR3 extends over 14 amino acids. The CDR3 DNA reads as TGTGCCAGCAGTTTACGGGGAGTCAATCAGCCCCAGCATTTT. Its protein product is CASSLRGVNQPQHF.

The chain couples TRBV9 to TRBJ1-3; D is unresolved. V was clipped by 3 bases and J by 4 bases, with 17 bases between them. This CDR3 is built from 16 residues. CDR1 SGDLS and CDR2 YYNGEE come from the germline V gene. The CDR3 nucleotides are TGTGCCAGCAGCGCCCGACCCGAGGCCAGAGGAAACACCATATATTTT. Translating it yields CASSARPEARGNTIYF.

The chain joins TRBV5-5 to TRBJ2-6; no firm D call. Trimming pared 7 bases from V and 0 bases from J, leaving 14 bases between. The CDR3 contains 16 residues. Germline values: CDR1 SGHKS, CDR2 YYEKEE (reference sequence). In nucleotides, the CDR3 is TGTGCCAGCTCCCCGACTGGCCTCTCTGGGGCCAACGTCCTGACTTTC. It codes for CASSPTGLSGANVLTF.

This clone has a single count. This chain links TRBV2 with TRBJ2-1, with D maybe TRBD1 (5 bases). The CDR3 totals 13 residues. Trimming stripped 7 bases from V and 2 bases from J, with 9 bases between. Germline CDR1 and CDR2: SNHLY and FYNNEI. The CDR3 loop reads CASKGMAYNEQFF. CDR3 nucleotide sequence: TGTGCCAGCAAGGGGATGGCCTACAATGAGCAGTTCTTC.

The sample holds one count of this clone. CDR3 bases: TGTGCCAGCAGCCGCGAGCCTAGGAGCAATCAGCCCCAGCATTTT. Translated, it gives CASSREPRSNQPQHF. This chain joins TRBV7-2 and TRBJ1-5, with D unclear. There are 15 residues in the CDR3. CDR1 is SGHTA, CDR2 FQGNSA, per germline. Trimming cost V 5 bases and J 1 base, with 12 bases left between them.

This clone is a singleton in its sample. J is TRBJ1-2 and V is TRBV7-9, with 9 bases that match TRBD1. Germline CDR1 SEHNR, CDR2 FQNEAQ (reference sequence). V shed 1 base and J 4 bases; nucleotides not matched to a gene: 7. The CDR3 is 16 residues long. Here the CDR3 DNA reads TGTGCCAGCAGCTTAGGTGGGACAGGGTATGGCTATGGCTACACCTTC. Translation gives CASSLGGTGYGYGYTF.

This clone occurred once. The chain links TRBV2 to TRBJ1-6, with D possibly being TRBD1 (5 bases). In germline, CDR1 is SNHLY, CDR2 FYNNEI. The CDR3 extends over 13 amino acids. The V and J ends lost 6 bases and 9 bases respectively, with 12 bases between them. In nucleotides, the CDR3 is TGTGCCAGCAGGGACAATCCAGGTTCACCCCTCCACTTT. It encodes CASRDNPGSPLHF.

The CDR3 DNA is TGTGCCAGCAGCGAGGTGACGGGGACCGGGGAGCTGTTTTTT. It encodes CASSEVTGTGELFF. V gene TRBV7-9 combines with J gene TRBJ2-2; weak D call: TRBD2 (5 bases). The germline gives CDR1 SEHNR, CDR2 FQNEAQ (reference sequence). The CDR3 totals 14 residues. V lost 5 bases and J lost 5, with 12 bases in between.

The CDR3 nucleotides are TGTGCCAGCAGCTTGGGACAGGGGACAATGAACACTGAAGCTTTCTTT. This sequence encodes CASSLGQGTMNTEAFF. The chain links TRBV11-1 to TRBJ1-1, with TRBD1 matching over 10 bases. The CDR3 consists of 16 residues. From germline, CDR1 is SGHAT and CDR2 FQDESV (reference sequence). V shed 3 bases and J 0 bases; nucleotides not matched to a gene: 4.